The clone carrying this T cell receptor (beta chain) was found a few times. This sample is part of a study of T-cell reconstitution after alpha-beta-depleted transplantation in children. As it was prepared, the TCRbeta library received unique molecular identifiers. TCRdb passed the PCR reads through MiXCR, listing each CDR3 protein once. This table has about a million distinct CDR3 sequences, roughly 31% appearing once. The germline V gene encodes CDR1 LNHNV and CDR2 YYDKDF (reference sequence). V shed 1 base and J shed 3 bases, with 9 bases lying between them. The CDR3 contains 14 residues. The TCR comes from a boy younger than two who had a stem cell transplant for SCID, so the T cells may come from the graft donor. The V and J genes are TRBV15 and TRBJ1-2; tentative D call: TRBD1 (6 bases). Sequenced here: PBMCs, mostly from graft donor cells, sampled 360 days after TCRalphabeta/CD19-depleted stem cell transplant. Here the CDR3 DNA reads TGTGCCACCAGCAGAGTCGGGGGCGACTATGGCTACACCTTC. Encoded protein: CATSRVGGDYGYTF.